These 13 T cell receptor beta chains share one sample of origin, sequenced in a study of response to subunit inactivated influenza vaccine. TCRdb processed the RT-PCR reads anew with MiXCR; each CDR3 protein has one entry. The table records about 570,000 distinct CDR3 sequences, 11% of them present only once. This same sample was also taken into another study, of T cells expressing NK-cell markers. That paper adds: UMI-tagged 5'RACE template switching yielded the TCR beta cDNA.

Material: PBMCs from blood, obtained on the day of vaccination. Receptors were obtained from a man between 50 and 59 years old who received an inactivated influenza vaccine.

The rearrangement links TRBV5-5 to TRBJ2-6; D possibly matches TRBD1 or TRBD2 (5 bases each). The CDR3 is 16 amino acids. V lost 0 bases and J 4 bases, leaving 11 bases between the germline ends. Germline V gene data show CDR1 as SGHKS and CDR2 as YYEKEE (reference sequence). The CDR3, as DNA: TGTGCCAGCAGCTTGGCCGGGGCAGAGGGGGCCAACGTCCTGACTTTC. Protein product: CASSLAGAEGANVLTF.

The CDR3 DNA reads as TGTGCCAGCAGTTACTCAGTGCGTAAGAGCCCCTACGAGCAGTACTTC. Translating gives CASSYSVRKSPYEQYF. The chain uses TRBV6-5 and TRBJ2-7; D is ambiguous. Germline V gene data show CDR1 as MNHEY and CDR2 as SVGAGI. This CDR3 has 16 amino acids. V lost 0 bases, J lost 2 bases, and 14 bases lay in between.

The gene calls are TRBV20-1 and TRBJ2-6; D might be TRBD2 (7 bases). The length of the CDR3 is 13 residues. V lost 6 bases to trimming and J lost 4 bases, with 10 bases between them. The germline V gene encodes CDR1 DFQATT and CDR2 SNEGSKA (reference sequence). CDR3 amino acids: CSAGGRGANVLTF. Written as DNA, the CDR3 is TGCAGTGCCGGGGGGCGCGGGGCCAACGTCCTGACTTTC.

This CDR3 reads CASSQGGGSGANVLTF. The CDR3 DNA follows: TGTGCCAGCAGCCAAGGGGGAGGCAGTGGGGCCAACGTCCTGACTTTC. The chain couples TRBV4-2 to TRBJ2-6, with a possible D match to TRBD2 (6 bases). Trimming took off 1 base at V and 3 bases at J, with 10 bases between the two ends. This CDR3 has 16 amino acids. CDR1 LGHNA and CDR2 YNFKEQ come from the germline V gene.

This clonotype occurred a few times. V gene TRBV5-1 combines with J gene TRBJ2-1; the match to TRBD1 covers 8 bases. The germline V gene has CDR1 SGHRS and CDR2 YFSETQ. The CDR3 covers 17 residues. The trim removed 2 bases at V and 1 base at J, leaving 8 bases unmatched. The CDR3 loop is CASSFVWTGTSYNEQFF. The CDR3 DNA is TGCGCCAGCAGCTTCGTTTGGACAGGGACTTCCTACAATGAGCAGTTCTTC.

This clonotype was picked up a small number of times. The V gene is TRBV3-1, the J gene TRBJ2-7; TRBD1 matches at 8 bases. Germline V gene lookup returns CDR1 LGHDT and CDR2 YNNKEL (reference sequence). The CDR3 extends over 15 amino acids. Unmatched junction bases numbered 6, after V lost 5 bases and J lost 0 bases. The CDR3 nucleotides are TGTGCCAGCAGCAAACGACAGGGGATCTCCTACGAGCAGTACTTC. It encodes CASSKRQGISYEQYF.

This clonotype has just a few counts. The chain combines TRBV20-1 with TRBJ2-3, with TRBD1 identical over 9 bases. CDR1 is DFQATT and CDR2 is SNEGSKA in the germline V gene (reference sequence). The CDR3 totals 15 residues. Unmatched junction bases numbered 10, after V lost 3 bases and J lost 6 bases. The CDR3 DNA follows: TGCAGTGCTAGGGGGACAGGGATCATAACGGATACGCAGTATTTT. Translated: CSARGTGIITDTQYF.

This clonotype was counted between two and nine times. This chain uses TRBV7-9 with TRBJ1-3; D gene uncertain. Deletions cut 2 bases from V and 4 bases from J, with 9 bases between. Per germline, CDR1 SEHNR and CDR2 FQNEAQ (reference sequence). The CDR3 length is 14 residues. In DNA, the CDR3 is TGTGCCAGCAGCTTACAGGTCGGCGGAAACACCATATATTTT. It is translated as CASSLQVGGNTIYF.

This clonotype was found many times. The V call is TRBV9, the J call TRBJ2-5; 9 bases are shared with TRBD2. The CDR3 is made up of 15 amino acids. From germline, CDR1 is SGDLS and CDR2 YYNGEE. With 4 bases clipped from V and 5 bases from J, the junction kept 9 bases outside the gene matches. CDR3 sequence reads: CASSSQAGGQETQYF. CDR3 DNA sequence: TGTGCCAGCAGCTCCCAAGCGGGAGGCCAGGAGACCCAGTACTTC.

This clonotype was observed many times. This rearrangement joins TRBV12-3 or TRBV12-4 to TRBJ2-1, with a tentative D call TRBD2 (6 bases). V was cut by 5 bases and J by 0 bases, with 8 bases left in between. This CDR3 spans 14 amino acids. The CDR3: CASSGGSSYNEQFF. The CDR3 coding sequence is TGTGCCAGCAGTGGGGGGAGCTCCTACAATGAGCAGTTCTTC.

This clonotype was observed many times. This rearrangement joins TRBV9 to TRBJ2-7; 7 nucleotides match TRBD2. The CDR3 contains 15 residues. Germline V gene data show CDR1 as SGDLS and CDR2 as YYNGEE. J lost 3 bases, V lost 0 bases, and 6 bases had no gene match. The CDR3 coding sequence is TGTGCCAGCAGCGTAGTTCCCGGACTAGTCTACGAGCAGTACTTC. Protein product: CASSVVPGLVYEQYF. Complete variable domain (other parts from reference TRBV9 and TRBJ2-7): DSGVTQTPKHLITATGQRVTLRCSPRSGDLSVYWYQQSLDQGLQFLIQYYNGEERAKGNILERFSAQQFPDLHSELNLSSLELGDSALYFCASSVVPGLVYEQYFGPGTRLTVT.

This clonotype occurred a few times. The rearrangement uses TRBV5-1 and TRBJ2-5; possible D gene TRBD1, 6 bases. V dropped 4 bases and J dropped 2 bases, with 15 bases sitting between them. This CDR3 comprises 15 residues. Germline lookup yields CDR1 SGHRS and CDR2 YFSETQ. In DNA form, the CDR3 reads TGCGCCAGCAGCCCGATTACAGGGCTTCAAGAGACCCAGTACTTC. It translates to CASSPITGLQETQYF.

The chain is built from TRBV20-1 and TRBJ2-7; 7 positions match TRBD1. The germline V gene has CDR1 DFQATT and CDR2 SNEGSKA (reference sequence). This CDR3 is 14 amino acids long. V was pared by 0 bases and J by 3 bases, with 5 bases of the junction left unmatched. The CDR3 bases are TGCAGTGCTAGAGATCAACAGGGGTACTACGAGCAGTACTTC. It yields the protein CSARDQQGYYEQYF.